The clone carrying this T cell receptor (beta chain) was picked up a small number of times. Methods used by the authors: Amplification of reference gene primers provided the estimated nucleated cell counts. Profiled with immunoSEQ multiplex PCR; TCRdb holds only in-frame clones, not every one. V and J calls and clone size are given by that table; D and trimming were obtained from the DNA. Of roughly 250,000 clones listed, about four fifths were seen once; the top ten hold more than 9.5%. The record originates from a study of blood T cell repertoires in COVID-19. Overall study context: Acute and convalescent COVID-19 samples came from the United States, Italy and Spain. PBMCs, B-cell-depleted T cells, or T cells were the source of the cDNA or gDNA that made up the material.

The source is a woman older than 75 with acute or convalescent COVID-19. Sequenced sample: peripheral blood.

CDR3 in amino acids: CATSLDRYSNQPQHF. The CDR3 bases are TGTGCCACCAGCCTTGACAGGTATAGCAATCAGCCCCAGCATTTT. V gene TRBV15 combines with J gene TRBJ1-5, with TRBD1 as a possible D gene (6 bases). CDR1 and CDR2 from the germline V gene are LNHNV and YYDKDF (reference sequence). Trimming took 5 bases from V and 0 from J, leaving 11 bases between them. CDR3 length: 15 amino acids.